This T cell receptor beta chain was observed in a study of vaccination and CD4 T cells after COVID-19. Treatment indicated: roughly 11-day PBMC culture with coronavirus spike peptide pools or control peptides (ViraFEST assay). PBMCs, plated at roughly 2 million per well, were grown in the presence of around 11 IU/ml IL-2 and 10 ug/ml peptide pools. With the Oncomine TCR Beta short-read assay, DNA from cultured CD4+ T cells was sequenced. TCRdb reprocessed the PCR reads with MiXCR, giving one entry per CDR3 protein. The sample contains approximately 19,000 distinct CDR3 sequences, about 41% of which appear only once. V dropped 6 bases and J dropped 6 bases, with 24 bases sitting between them. This CDR3 has 17 amino acids. CDR1 is MNHEY, CDR2 SMNVEV, per germline (reference sequence). With regard to this clonotype: What it binds is unknown.

Sequencing was performed on CD4+ T cells from blood, cultured in vitro, taken after SARS-CoV-2 vaccination. The TCR originated in a human donor who had recovered from COVID-19. The gene calls are TRBV27 and TRBJ1-5; tentative D call: TRBD1 (5 bases). The CDR3 loop reads CASSGSPGQGRGQPQHF. In DNA form, the CDR3 reads TGTGCCAGCAGCGGATCTCCCGGCCAGGGTCGAGGTCAGCCCCAGCATTTT.